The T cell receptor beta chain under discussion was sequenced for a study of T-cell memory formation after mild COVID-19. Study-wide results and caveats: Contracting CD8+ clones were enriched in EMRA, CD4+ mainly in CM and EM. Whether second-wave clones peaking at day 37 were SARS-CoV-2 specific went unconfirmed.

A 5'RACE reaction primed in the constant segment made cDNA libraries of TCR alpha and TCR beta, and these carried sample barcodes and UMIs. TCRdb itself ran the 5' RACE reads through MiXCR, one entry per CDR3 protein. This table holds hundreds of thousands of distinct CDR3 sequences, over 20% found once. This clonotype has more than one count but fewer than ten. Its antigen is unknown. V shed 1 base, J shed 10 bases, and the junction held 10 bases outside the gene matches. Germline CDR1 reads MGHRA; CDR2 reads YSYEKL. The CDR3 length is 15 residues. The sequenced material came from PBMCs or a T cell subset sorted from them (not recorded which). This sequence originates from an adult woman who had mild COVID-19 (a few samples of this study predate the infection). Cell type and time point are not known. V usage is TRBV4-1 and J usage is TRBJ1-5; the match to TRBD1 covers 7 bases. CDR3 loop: CASSQGDSALIPQHF. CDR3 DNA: TGCGCCAGCAGCCAAGGGGACAGCGCCCTAATACCCCAGCATTTT.